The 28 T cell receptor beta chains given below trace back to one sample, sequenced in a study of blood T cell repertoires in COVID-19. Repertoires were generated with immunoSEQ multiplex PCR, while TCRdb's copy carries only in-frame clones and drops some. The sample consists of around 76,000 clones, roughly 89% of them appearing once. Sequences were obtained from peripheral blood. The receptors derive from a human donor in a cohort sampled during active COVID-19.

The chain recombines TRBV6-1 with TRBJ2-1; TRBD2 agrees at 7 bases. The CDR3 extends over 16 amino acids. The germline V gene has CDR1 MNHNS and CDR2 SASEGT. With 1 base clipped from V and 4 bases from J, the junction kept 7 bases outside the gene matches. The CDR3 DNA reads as TGTGCCAGCAGTGAAGAGGTACTAGCGCTGTACAATGAGCAGTTCTTC. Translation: CASSEEVLALYNEQFF.

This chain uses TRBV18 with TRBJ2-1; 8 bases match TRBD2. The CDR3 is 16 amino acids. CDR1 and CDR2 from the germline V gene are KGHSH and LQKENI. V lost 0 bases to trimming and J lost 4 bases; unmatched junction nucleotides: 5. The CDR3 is CASSPPSIAGYNEQFF. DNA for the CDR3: TGTGCCAGCTCACCACCGTCAATAGCGGGGTACAATGAGCAGTTCTTC.

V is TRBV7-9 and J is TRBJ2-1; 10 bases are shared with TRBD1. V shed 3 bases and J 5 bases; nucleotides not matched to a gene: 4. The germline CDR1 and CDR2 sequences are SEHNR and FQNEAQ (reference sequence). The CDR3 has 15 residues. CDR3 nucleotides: TGTGCCAGCAGCTTTAAAGGACAGGGGGACAATGAGCAGTTCTTC. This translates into CASSFKGQGDNEQFF.

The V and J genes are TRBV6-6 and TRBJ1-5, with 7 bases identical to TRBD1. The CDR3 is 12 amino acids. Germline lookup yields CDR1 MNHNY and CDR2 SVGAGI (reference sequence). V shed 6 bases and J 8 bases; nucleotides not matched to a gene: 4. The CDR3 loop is CASSGQVKPQHF. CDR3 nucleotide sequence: TGTGCCAGCAGCGGACAGGTTAAGCCCCAGCATTTT.

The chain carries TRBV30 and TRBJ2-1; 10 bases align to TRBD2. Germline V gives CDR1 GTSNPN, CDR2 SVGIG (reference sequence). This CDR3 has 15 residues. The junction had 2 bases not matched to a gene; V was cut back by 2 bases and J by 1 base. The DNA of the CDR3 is TGTGCCTGGAGTCTAGCGGGGGTTTCCTACAATGAGCAGTTCTTC. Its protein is CAWSLAGVSYNEQFF.

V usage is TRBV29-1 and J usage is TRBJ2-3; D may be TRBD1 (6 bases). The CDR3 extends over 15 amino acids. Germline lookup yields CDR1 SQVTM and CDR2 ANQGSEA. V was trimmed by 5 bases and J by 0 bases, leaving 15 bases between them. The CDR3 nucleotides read TGCAGCGTTAACCTTCCGGACAGAAGCACAGATACGCAGTATTTT. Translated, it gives CSVNLPDRSTDTQYF.

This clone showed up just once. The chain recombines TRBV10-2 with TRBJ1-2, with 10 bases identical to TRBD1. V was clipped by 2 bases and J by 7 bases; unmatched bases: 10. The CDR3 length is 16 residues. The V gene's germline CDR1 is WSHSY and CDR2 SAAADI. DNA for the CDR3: TGCGCCAGCAGTGAGAGTGATGGGGACAGGGGCGCTGGCTACACCTTC. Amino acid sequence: CASSESDGDRGAGYTF.

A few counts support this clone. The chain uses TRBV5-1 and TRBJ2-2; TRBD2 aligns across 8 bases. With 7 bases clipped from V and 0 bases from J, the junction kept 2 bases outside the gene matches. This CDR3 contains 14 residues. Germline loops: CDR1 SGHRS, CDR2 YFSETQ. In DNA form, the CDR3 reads TGCGCCAGCCGGGAGGGACCGAACACCGGGGAGCTGTTTTTT. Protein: CASREGPNTGELFF.

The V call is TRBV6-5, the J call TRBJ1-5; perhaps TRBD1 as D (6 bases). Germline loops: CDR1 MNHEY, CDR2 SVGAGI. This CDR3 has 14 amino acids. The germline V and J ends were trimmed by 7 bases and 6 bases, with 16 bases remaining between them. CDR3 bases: TGTGCCAGCACCGGGGGGCTTGCTGGTCAGCCCCAGCATTTT. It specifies CASTGGLAGQPQHF.

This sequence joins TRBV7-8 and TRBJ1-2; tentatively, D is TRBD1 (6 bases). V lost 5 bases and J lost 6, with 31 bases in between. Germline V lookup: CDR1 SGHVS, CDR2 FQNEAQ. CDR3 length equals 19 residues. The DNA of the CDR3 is TGTGCCAGCAGCCCAAGCCCAAAAAGCCTACAGGGAGCTGAACATGGCTACACCTTC. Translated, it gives CASSPSPKSLQGAEHGYTF. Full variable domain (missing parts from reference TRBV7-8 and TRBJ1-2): GAGVSQSPRYKVAKRGQDVALRCDPISGHVSLFWYQQALGQGPEFLTYFQNEAQLDKSGLPSDRFFAERPEGSVSTLKIQRTQQEDSAVYLCASSPSPKSLQGAEHGYTFGSGTRLTVV.

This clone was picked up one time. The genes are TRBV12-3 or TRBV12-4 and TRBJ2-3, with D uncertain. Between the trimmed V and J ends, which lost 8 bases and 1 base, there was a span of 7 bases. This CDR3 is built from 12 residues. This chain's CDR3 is CASSPGTDTQYF. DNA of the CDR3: TGTGCCAGCTCCCCCGGCACAGATACGCAGTATTTT.

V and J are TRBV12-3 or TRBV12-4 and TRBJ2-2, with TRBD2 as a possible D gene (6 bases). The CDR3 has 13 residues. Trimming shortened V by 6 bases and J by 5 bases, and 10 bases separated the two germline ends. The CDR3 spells CASSFRGTGELFF. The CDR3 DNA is TGTGCCAGCAGCTTCCGGGGGACCGGGGAGCTGTTTTTT.

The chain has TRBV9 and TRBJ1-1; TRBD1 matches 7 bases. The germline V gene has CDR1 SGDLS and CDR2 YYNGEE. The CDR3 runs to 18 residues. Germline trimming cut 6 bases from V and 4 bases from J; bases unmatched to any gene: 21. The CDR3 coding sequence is TGTGCCAGCACTCCCGGTTCCGGGGCAGGGGGAAAAGGCACTGAAGCTTTCTTT. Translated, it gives CASTPGSGAGGKGTEAFF.

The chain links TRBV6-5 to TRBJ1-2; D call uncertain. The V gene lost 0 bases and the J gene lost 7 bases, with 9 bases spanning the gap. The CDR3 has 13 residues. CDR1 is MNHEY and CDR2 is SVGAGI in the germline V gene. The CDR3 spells CASSYSRGSGYTF. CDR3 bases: TGTGCCAGCAGTTACTCGAGAGGGTCTGGCTACACCTTC.

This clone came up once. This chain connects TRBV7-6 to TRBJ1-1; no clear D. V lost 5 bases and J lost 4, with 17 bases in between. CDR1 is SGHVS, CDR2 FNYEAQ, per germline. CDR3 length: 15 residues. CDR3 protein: CASSQEGGRSTEAFF. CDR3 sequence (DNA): TGTGCCAGCAGCCAGGAGGGAGGGAGAAGCACTGAAGCTTTCTTT.

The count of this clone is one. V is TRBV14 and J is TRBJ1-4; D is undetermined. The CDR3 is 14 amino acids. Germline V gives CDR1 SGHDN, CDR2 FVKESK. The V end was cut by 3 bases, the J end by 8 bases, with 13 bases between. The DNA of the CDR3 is TGTGCCAGCAGCCAGGGCGGGGAAGGGGAAAAACTGTTTTTT. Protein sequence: CASSQGGEGEKLFF.

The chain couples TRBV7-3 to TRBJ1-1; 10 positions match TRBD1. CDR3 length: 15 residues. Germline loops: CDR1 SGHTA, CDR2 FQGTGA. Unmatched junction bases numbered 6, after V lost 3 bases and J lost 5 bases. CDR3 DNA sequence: TGTGCCAGCAGCTTTCTCGGGACAGGGGAGACTGAAGCTTTCTTT. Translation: CASSFLGTGETEAFF.

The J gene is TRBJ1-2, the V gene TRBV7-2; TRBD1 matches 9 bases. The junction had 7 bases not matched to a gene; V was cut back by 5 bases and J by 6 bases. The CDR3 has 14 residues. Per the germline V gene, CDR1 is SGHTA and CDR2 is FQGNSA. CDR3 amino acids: CASSPPGTGHGYTF. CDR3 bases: TGTGCCAGCAGCCCTCCCGGGACAGGGCATGGCTACACCTTC.

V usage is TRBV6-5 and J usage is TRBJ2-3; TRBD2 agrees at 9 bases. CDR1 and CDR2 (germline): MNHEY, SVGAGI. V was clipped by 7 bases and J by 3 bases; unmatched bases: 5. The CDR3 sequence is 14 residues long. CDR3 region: CASNSSGETDTQYF. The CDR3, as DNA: TGTGCCAGCAACTCTAGCGGGGAGACAGATACGCAGTATTTT.

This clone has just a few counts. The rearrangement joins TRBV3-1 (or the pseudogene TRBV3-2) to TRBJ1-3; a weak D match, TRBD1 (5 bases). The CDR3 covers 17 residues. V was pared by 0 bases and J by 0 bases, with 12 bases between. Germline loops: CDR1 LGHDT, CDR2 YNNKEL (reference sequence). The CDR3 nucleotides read TGTGCCAGCAGCCAAGAGGAACAGGACCTCTCTGGAAACACCATATATTTT. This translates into CASSQEEQDLSGNTIYF.

The CDR3 DNA is TGTGCCAGCAGCTCCCTGACAGGGGGCACTGAAGCTTTCTTT. Translated, it gives CASSSLTGGTEAFF. This chain uses TRBV11-1 with TRBJ1-1; TRBD1 aligns across 9 bases. This CDR3 is built from 14 residues. Germline V lookup: CDR1 SGHAT, CDR2 FQDESV (reference sequence). V shed 4 bases, J shed 4 bases, and the junction held 4 bases outside the gene matches.

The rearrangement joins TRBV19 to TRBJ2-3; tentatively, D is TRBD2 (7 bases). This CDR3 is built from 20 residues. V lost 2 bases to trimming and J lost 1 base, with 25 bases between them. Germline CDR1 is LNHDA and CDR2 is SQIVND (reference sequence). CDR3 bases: TGTGCCAGTAGTATAAGAGGTAGACGGGGGGCCCCGGGTCGCACAGATACGCAGTATTTT. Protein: CASSIRGRRGAPGRTDTQYF.

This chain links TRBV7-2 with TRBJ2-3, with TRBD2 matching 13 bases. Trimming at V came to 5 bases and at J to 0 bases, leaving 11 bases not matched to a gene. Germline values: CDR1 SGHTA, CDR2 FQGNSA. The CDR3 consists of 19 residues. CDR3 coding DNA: TGTGCCAGCAGCGCCAGAACTAGCGGGGGGGCCTATAGCACAGATACGCAGTATTTT. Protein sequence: CASSARTSGGAYSTDTQYF.

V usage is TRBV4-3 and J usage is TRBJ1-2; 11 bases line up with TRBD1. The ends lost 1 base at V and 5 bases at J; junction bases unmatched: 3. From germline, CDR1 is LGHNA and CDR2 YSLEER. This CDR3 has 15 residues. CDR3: CASSQAGDRGYGYTF. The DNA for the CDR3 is TGCGCCAGCAGCCAAGCCGGGGACAGGGGGTATGGCTACACCTTC.

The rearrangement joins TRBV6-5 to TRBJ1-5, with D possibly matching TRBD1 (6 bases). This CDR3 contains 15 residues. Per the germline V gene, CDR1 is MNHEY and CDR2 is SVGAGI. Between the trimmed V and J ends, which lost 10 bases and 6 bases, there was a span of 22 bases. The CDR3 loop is CATLGGAFTVQPQHF. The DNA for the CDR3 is TGTGCCACGTTGGGGGGGGCTTTTACGGTTCAGCCCCAGCATTTT.

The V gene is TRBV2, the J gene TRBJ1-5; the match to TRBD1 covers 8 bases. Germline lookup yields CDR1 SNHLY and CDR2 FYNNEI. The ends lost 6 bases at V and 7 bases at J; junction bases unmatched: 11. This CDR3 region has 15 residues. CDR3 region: CASRDRQGSGQPQHF. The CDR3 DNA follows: TGTGCCAGCAGGGATAGACAGGGGTCAGGACAGCCCCAGCATTTT. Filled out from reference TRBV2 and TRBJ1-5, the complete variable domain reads EPEVTQTPSHQVTQMGQEVILRCVPISNHLYFYWYRQILGQKVEFLVSFYNNEISEKSEIFDDQFSVERPDGSNFTLKIRSTKLEDSAMYFCASRDRQGSGQPQHFGDGTRLSIL.

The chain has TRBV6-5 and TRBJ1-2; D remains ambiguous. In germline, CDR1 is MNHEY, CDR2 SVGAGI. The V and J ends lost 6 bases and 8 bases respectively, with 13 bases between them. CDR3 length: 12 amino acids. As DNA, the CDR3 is TGTGCCAGCAGGGGCCCAGTCTGGGGCTACACCTTC. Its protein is CASRGPVWGYTF.

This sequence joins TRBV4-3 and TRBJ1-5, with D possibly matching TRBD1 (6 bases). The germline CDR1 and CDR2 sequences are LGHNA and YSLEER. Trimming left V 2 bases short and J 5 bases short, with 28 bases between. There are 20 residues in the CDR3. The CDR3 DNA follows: TGCGCCAGCAGCCAAAATTCTGGGGAAAGGGGGTTCCAGTTGGATCAGCCCCAGCATTTT. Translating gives CASSQNSGERGFQLDQPQHF.